This T cell receptor (beta chain) derives from a study of T-cell memory formation after mild COVID-19. CDR1 is SQVTM, CDR2 ANQGSEA, per germline. The CDR3 contains 13 residues. The germline V and J ends were trimmed by 4 bases and 7 bases, with 16 bases remaining between them. There are a few counts of this clonotype. One entry per CDR3 protein, called by TCRdb with MiXCR from the 5' RACE reads. The sample records about 470,000 distinct CDR3 sequences, 20% to 30% being singletons. Sequencing was performed on PBMCs or a T cell subset sorted from them (not recorded which). This TCR derives from an adult woman who had mild COVID-19 (a few samples of this study predate the infection). Cell type and time point are not known. The V call is TRBV29-1, the J call TRBJ2-5; D may match TRBD1 or TRBD2 (7 bases each). The CDR3 DNA follows: TGCAGCGTTGTGGGAGGGGGCGAAGGGACCCAGTACTTC. It encodes CSVVGGGEGTQYF.